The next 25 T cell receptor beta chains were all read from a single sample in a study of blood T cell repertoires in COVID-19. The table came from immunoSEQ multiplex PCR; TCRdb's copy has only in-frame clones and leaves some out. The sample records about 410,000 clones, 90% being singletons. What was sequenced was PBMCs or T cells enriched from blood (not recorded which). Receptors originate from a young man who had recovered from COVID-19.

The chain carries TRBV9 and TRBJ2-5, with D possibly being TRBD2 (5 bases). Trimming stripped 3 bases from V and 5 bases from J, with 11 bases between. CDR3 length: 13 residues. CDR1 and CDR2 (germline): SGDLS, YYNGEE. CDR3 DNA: TGTGCCAGCAGCGGTCGGGGAGATGAGACCCAGTACTTC. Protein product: CASSGRGDETQYF.

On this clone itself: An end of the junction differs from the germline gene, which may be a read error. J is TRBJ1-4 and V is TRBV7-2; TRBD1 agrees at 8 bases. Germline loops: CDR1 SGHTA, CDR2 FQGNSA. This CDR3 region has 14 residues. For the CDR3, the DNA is TGTGCCAGCAGTTTAGACAGGGGCCATGAAAAACTGTTTTTT. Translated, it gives CASSLDRGHEKLFF.

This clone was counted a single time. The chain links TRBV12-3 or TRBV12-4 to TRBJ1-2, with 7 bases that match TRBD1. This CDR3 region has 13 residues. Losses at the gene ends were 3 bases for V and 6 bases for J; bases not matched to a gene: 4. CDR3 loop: CASSFVQGDGYTF. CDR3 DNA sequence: TGTGCCAGCAGTTTTGTCCAGGGGGATGGCTACACCTTC.

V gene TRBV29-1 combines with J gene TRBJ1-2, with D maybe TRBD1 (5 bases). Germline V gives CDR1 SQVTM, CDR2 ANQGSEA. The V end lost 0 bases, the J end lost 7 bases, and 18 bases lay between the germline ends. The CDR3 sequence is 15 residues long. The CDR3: CSVEDPAGTGGGYTF. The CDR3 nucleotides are TGCAGCGTTGAAGATCCCGCAGGGACGGGAGGTGGCTACACCTTC.

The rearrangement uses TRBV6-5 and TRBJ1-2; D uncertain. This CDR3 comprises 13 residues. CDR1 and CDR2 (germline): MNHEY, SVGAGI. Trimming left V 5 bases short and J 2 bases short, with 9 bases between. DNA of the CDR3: TGTGCCAGCAGTCCCGGAGGGAACTATGGCTACACCTTC. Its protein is CASSPGGNYGYTF.

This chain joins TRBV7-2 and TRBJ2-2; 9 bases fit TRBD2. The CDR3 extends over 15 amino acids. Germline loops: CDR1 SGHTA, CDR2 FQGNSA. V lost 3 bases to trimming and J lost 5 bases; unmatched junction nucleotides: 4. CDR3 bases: TGTGCCAGCAGCTTGAGGCGGGGGGGTACCGGGGAGCTGTTTTTT. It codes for CASSLRRGGTGELFF.

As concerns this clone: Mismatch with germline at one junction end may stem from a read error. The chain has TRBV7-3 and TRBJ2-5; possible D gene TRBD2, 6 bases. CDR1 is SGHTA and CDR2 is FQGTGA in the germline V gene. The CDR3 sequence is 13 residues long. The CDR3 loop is CASSLRGTSPWHF. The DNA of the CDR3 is TGTGCCAGCAGCTTACGGGGGACGAGCCCGTGGCACTTC.

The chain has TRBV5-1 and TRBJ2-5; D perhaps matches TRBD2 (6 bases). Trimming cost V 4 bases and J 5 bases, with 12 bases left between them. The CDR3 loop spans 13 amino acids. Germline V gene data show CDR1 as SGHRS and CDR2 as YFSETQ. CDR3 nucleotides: TGCGCCAGCAGCCCTAGACTAGACGAGACCCAGTACTTC. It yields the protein CASSPRLDETQYF. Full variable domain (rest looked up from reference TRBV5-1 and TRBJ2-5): KAGVTQTPRYLIKTRGQQVTLSCSPISGHRSVSWYQQTPGQGLQFLFEYFSETQRNKGNFPGRFSGRQFSNSRSEMNVSTLELGDSALYLCASSPRLDETQYFGPGTRLLVL.

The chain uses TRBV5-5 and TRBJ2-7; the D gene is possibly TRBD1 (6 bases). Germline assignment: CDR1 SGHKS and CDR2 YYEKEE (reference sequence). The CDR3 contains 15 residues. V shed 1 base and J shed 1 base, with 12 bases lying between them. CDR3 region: CASSLSTGLSYEQYF. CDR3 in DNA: TGTGCCAGCAGCTTGTCAACAGGGTTATCCTACGAGCAGTACTTC.

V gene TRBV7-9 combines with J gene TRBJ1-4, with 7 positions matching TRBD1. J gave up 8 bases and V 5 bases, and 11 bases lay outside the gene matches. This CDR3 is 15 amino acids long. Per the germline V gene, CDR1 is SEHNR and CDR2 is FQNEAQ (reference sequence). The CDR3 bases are TGTGCCAGCAGCCCTTCGACAGGGCCGGGGGAAAAACTGTTTTTT. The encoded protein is CASSPSTGPGEKLFF.

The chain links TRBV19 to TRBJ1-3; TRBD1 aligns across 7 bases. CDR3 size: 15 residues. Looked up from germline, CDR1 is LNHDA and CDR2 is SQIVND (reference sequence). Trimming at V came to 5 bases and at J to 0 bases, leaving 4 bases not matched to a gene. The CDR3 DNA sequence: TGTGCCAGTAGTTTCTACAGGGGCTCTGGAAACACCATATATTTT. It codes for CASSFYRGSGNTIYF.

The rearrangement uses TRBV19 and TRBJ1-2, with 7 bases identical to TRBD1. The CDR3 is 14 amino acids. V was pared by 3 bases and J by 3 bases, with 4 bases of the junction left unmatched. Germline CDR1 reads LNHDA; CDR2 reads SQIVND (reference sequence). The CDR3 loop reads CASSILGTDYGYTF. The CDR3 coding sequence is TGTGCCAGTAGTATTCTGGGGACAGACTATGGCTACACCTTC.

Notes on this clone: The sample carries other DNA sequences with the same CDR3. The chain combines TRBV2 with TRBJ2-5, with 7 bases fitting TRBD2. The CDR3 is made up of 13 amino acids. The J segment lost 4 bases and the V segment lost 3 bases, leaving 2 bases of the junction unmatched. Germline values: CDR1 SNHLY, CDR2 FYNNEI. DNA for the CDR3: TGTGCCAGCAGTGAGAGGGAGGGAGAGACCCAGTACTTC. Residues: CASSEREGETQYF.

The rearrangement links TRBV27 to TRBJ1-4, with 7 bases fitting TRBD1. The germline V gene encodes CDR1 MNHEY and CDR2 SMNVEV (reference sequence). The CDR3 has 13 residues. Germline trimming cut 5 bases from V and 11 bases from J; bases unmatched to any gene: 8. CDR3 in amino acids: CASSPEGARKLFF. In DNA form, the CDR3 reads TGTGCCAGCAGTCCCGAGGGGGCGCGGAAACTGTTTTTT.

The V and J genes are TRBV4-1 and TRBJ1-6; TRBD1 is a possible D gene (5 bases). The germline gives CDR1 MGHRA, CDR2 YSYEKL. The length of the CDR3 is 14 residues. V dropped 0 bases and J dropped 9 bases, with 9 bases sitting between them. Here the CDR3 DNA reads TGCGCCAGCAGCCAAGAGGGGGGTGGTTCACCCCTCCACTTT. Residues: CASSQEGGGSPLHF.

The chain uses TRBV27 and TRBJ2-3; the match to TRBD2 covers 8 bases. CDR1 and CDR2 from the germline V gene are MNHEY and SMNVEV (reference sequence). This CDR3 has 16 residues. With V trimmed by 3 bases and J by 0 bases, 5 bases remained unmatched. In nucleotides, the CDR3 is TGTGCCAGCAGTTTCTTTAGCGGGACTAGCACAGATACGCAGTATTTT. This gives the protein CASSFFSGTSTDTQYF.

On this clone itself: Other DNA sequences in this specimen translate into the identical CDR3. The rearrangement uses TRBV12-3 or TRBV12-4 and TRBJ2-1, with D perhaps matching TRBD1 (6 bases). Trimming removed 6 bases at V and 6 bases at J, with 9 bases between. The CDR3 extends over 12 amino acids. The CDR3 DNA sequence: TGTGCCAGCAGCCTAGGGGGCAATGAGCAGTTCTTC. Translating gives CASSLGGNEQFF.

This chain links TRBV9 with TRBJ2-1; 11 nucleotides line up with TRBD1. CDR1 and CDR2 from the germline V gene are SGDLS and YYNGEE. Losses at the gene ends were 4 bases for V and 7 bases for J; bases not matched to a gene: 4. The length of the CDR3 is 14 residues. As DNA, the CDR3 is TGTGCCAGCAGCCCGGGGACAGGGGGGAATGAGCAGTTCTTC. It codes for CASSPGTGGNEQFF.

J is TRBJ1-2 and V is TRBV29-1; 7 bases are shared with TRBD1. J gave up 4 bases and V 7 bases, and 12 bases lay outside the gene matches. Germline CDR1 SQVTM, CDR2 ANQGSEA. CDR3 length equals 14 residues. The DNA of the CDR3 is TGCAGCGCCGAGACAGGGAAGGGCTCCTATGGCTACACCTTC. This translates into CSAETGKGSYGYTF.

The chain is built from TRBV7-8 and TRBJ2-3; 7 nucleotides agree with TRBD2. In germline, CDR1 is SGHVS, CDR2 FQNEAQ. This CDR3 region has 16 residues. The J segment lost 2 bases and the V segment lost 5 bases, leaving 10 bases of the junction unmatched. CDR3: CASSPRASGDTDTQYF. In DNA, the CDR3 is TGTGCCAGCAGCCCGCGTGCGAGCGGGGACACAGATACGCAGTATTTT.

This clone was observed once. CDR3 amino acids: CASSEGHLNTEAFF. The CDR3 DNA sequence: TGTGCCAGCAGCGAGGGACATCTGAACACTGAAGCTTTCTTT. The genes are TRBV9 and TRBJ1-1; D perhaps matches TRBD1 (6 bases). CDR1 and CDR2 from the germline V gene are SGDLS and YYNGEE. V lost 3 bases and J 0 bases, leaving 9 bases between the germline ends. The CDR3 has 14 amino acids.

The CDR3 sequence: CASSPPIGQALEAEAFF. Here the CDR3 DNA reads TGTGCCAGCTCACCACCGATTGGACAGGCCCTTGAGGCTGAAGCTTTCTTT. The chain has TRBV18 and TRBJ1-1, with TRBD1 matching over 7 bases. V shed 0 bases, J shed 6 bases, and the junction held 13 bases outside the gene matches. The germline V gene encodes CDR1 KGHSH and CDR2 LQKENI. The CDR3 has 17 amino acids.

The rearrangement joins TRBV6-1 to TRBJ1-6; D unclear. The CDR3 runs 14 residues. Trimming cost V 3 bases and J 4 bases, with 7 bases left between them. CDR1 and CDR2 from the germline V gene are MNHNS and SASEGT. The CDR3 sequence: CASSEAVYNSPLHF. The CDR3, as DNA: TGTGCCAGCAGTGAGGCAGTGTATAATTCACCCCTCCACTTT.

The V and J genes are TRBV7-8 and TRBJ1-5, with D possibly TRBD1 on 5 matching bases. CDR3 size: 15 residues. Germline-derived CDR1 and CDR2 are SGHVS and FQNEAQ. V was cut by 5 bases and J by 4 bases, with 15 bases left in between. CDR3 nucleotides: TGTGCCAGCAGCCTCACTCCCGCAGGGAATCAGCCCCAGCATTTT. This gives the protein CASSLTPAGNQPQHF.

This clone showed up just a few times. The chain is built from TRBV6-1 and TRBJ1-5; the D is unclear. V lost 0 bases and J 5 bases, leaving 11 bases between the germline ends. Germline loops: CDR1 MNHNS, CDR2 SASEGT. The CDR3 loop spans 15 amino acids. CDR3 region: CASSEALAADQPQHF. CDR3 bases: TGTGCCAGCAGTGAAGCATTGGCCGCCGATCAGCCCCAGCATTTT.